Below, one TCR beta chain is given with its context. Its antigen is unidentified. The study drew its donors from healthy HIV-negative adults without recent acute infections or vaccinations. Using immunoSEQ multiplex PCR, the repertoire was profiled, and TCRdb retains in-frame clones only, with some absent. The sample contains roughly 2.2 million clones, 85% to 95% of which appear only once. This sample is drawn from a study of shared clonotypes between healthy human individuals. Findings and limits, study-wide: The small donor group covered limited genetic and exposure diversity.

This receptor was identified in a man younger than 35 in good health. Some clones in this sample may be carry-over from other donors' samples. Sample: naive CD4+ T cells from PBMCs. Documented subset: CD45RA+ positively selected.

CDR3 coding DNA: TGTGCCAGCAGCCCATTCAGGGGGGGGACCATGAACACTGAAGCTTTCTTT. It translates to CASSPFRGGTMNTEAFF. The chain uses TRBV9 and TRBJ1-1, with 7 bases that match TRBD1. The CDR3 runs to 17 residues. Looked up from germline, CDR1 is SGDLS and CDR2 is YYNGEE. V was pared by 4 bases and J by 0 bases, with 12 bases of the junction left unmatched.